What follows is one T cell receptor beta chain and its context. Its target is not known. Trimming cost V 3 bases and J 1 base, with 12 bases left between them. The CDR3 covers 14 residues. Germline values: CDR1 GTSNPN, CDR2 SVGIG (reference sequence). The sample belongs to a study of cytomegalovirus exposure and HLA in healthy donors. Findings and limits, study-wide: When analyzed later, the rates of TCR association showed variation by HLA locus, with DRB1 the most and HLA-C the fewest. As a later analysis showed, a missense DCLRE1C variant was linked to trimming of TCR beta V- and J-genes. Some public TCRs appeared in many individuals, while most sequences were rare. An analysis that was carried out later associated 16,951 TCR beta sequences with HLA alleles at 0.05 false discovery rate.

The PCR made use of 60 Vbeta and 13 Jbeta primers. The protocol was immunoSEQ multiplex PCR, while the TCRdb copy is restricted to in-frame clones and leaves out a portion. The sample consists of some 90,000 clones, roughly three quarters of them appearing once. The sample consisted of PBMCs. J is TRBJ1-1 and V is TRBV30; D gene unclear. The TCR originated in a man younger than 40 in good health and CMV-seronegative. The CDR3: CAWSVAWENTEAFF. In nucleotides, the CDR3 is TGTGCCTGGAGCGTAGCGTGGGAGAACACTGAAGCTTTCTTT.